Listed here are 30 T cell receptor beta chains from one sample, sequenced in a study of follicular helper T cells after annual influenza vaccination. This sample's time point: 2014-2015 season, 7 days after vaccination. Profiled with immunoSEQ multiplex PCR; TCRdb holds only in-frame clones, not every one. The sample lists 9,300 or so clones; approximately 81% were seen once. Sequencing used CXCR5+ CD38- circulating T follicular helper cells from blood, obtained 7 days after influenza vaccination. The subset was: circulating Tfh, non-naive CD4+CXCR5+PD-1+ (ICOS+CD38+ or ICOS-CD38-). These receptors were collected from an adult who received the influenza vaccine.

The chain is built from TRBV7-2 and TRBJ1-1; no clear D. Germline CDR1 reads SGHTA; CDR2 reads FQGNSA. The V end lost 0 bases, the J end lost 11 bases, and 19 bases lay between the germline ends. The CDR3 loop spans 15 amino acids. Here the CDR3 reads CASSLALMGQDGAFF. CDR3 nucleotides: TGTGCCAGCAGCTTAGCGCTAATGGGCCAGGATGGCGCTTTCTTT.

The CDR3 sequence: CASSLISGTGGQQFF. DNA for the CDR3: TGTGCCAGTAGTTTAATATCCGGGACCGGAGGGCAGCAGTTCTTC. The rearrangement uses TRBV19 and TRBJ2-1; TRBD2 might be the D (6 bases). Trimming stripped 5 bases from V and 11 bases from J, with 22 bases between. The germline CDR1 and CDR2 sequences are LNHDA and SQIVND (reference sequence). The CDR3 spans 15 residues. Full variable domain (rest looked up from reference TRBV19 and TRBJ2-1): DGGITQSPKYLFRKEGQNVTLSCEQNLNHDAMYWYRQDPGQGLRLIYYSQIVNDFQKGDIAEGYSVSREKKESFPLTVTSAQKNPTAFYLCASSLISGTGGQQFFGPGTRLTVL.

The chain joins TRBV14 to TRBJ1-1; no firm D call. The CDR3 length is 13 residues. The V gene lost 7 bases and the J gene lost 0 bases, with 9 bases spanning the gap. CDR1 and CDR2 from the germline V gene are SGHDN and FVKESK. CDR3 region: CASKESMNTEAFF. The CDR3 DNA follows: TGTGCCAGCAAGGAAAGCATGAACACTGAAGCTTTCTTT.

The J gene is TRBJ1-2, the V gene TRBV5-8, with TRBD1 matching over 7 bases. CDR1 SGHTS and CDR2 YDEGEE come from the germline V gene. This CDR3 has 15 amino acids. The V segment lost 0 bases and the J segment 4 bases; nucleotides outside the gene matches: 6. CDR3: CASSLAQGMGYGYTF. CDR3 nucleotide sequence: TGTGCCAGCAGCTTGGCACAGGGGATGGGCTATGGCTACACCTTC.

The CDR3, as DNA: TGTGCCAGCAGCCCCGCGGGGACGGAGACCCAGTACTTC. It is translated as CASSPAGTETQYF. The chain carries TRBV7-3 and TRBJ2-5, with a tentative D call TRBD2 (6 bases). The CDR3 is 13 residues long. The germline gives CDR1 SGHTA, CDR2 FQGTGA. The ends were cut back, 5 bases at V and 5 bases at J, with 12 bases in the middle.

In this sample, this clone turned up once. J is TRBJ2-7 and V is TRBV6-1, with a possible D match to TRBD2 (5 bases). The V end was cut by 5 bases, the J end by 9 bases, with 11 bases between. The CDR3 covers 11 residues. Germline V gene lookup returns CDR1 MNHNS and CDR2 SASEGT. The CDR3 bases are TGTGCCAGCAGTTCCGCCGGAGGGCAGTACTTC. It translates to CASSSAGGQYF.

The J gene is TRBJ2-1, the V gene TRBV5-1, with 8 bases aligning to TRBD1. Losses at the gene ends were 0 bases for V and 6 bases for J; bases not matched to a gene: 8. CDR1 SGHRS and CDR2 YFSETQ come from the germline V gene. The CDR3 is 16 amino acids. The CDR3 DNA follows: TGCGCCAGCAGCTTGGCCCCGGACAGGGAGATCAATGAGCAGTTCTTC. This translates into CASSLAPDREINEQFF.

V gene TRBV2 combines with J gene TRBJ1-4; D is perhaps TRBD1 (6 bases). This CDR3 comprises 15 residues. Germline values: CDR1 SNHLY, CDR2 FYNNEI. V dropped 7 bases and J dropped 3 bases, with 15 bases sitting between them. The CDR3 loop is CASTREAGANEKLFF. The CDR3 DNA reads as TGTGCCAGCACGAGAGAGGCAGGGGCTAATGAAAAACTGTTTTTT.

The chain employs TRBV6-1 and TRBJ2-7, with D tentatively TRBD2 (6 bases). The V and J ends lost 0 bases and 7 bases respectively, with 16 bases between them. This CDR3 is built from 15 residues. CDR1 and CDR2 (germline): MNHNS, SASEGT. CDR3 sequence reads: CASSEAGTKGREQYF. The CDR3 nucleotides read TGTGCCAGCAGTGAAGCTGGGACCAAGGGGAGGGAGCAGTACTTC.

The CDR3 reads CASSQTGYEQYF. The CDR3 bases are TGTGCCAGCAGCCAGACGGGCTACGAGCAGTACTTC. This chain links TRBV7-2 with TRBJ2-7; D is unclear. V shed 5 bases and J shed 3 bases, with 8 bases lying between them. Germline CDR1 is SGHTA and CDR2 is FQGNSA. The CDR3 contains 12 residues.

This rearrangement joins TRBV19 to TRBJ1-6, with a tentative D call TRBD1 (5 bases). The V and J ends lost 9 bases and 3 bases respectively, with 12 bases between them. The CDR3 sequence is 14 residues long. Germline V gives CDR1 LNHDA, CDR2 SQIVND (reference sequence). The CDR3: CASRLDSYNSPLHF. In DNA, the CDR3 is TGTGCCAGCCGCCTCGACAGCTATAATTCACCCCTCCACTTT.

The V gene is TRBV29-1, the J gene TRBJ2-3; 8 bases line up with TRBD1. CDR1 SQVTM and CDR2 ANQGSEA come from the germline V gene. The CDR3 extends over 13 amino acids. V was clipped by 5 bases and J by 4 bases; unmatched bases: 5. CDR3 loop: CSVSQDRADTQYF. The CDR3 nucleotides are TGCAGCGTTTCCCAGGACAGGGCAGATACGCAGTATTTT.

This clone turned up a few times. CDR3 sequence reads: CASRSGGGCDLHF. The CDR3 region has the DNA TGTGCAAGTCGCTCCGGGGGCGGATGTGATCTCCACTTT. The J gene is TRBJ1-6, the V gene TRBV12-2. TRBV12-2 is noted as a pseudogene. This CDR3 has 13 residues.

The chain is built from TRBV28 and TRBJ2-7; D may be TRBD2 (5 bases). The germline gives CDR1 MDHEN, CDR2 SYDVKM. This CDR3 spans 15 amino acids. V lost 2 bases to trimming and J lost 1 base, with 12 bases between them. CDR3 sequence reads: CASSLGGTTSYEQYF. CDR3 nucleotides: TGTGCCAGCAGTTTAGGAGGTACTACATCCTACGAGCAGTACTTC.

This chain's CDR3 is CSVEIAGPNTGELFF. The CDR3 DNA reads as TGCAGCGTGGAAATAGCGGGGCCGAACACCGGGGAGCTGTTTTTT. The rearrangement links TRBV29-1 to TRBJ2-2, with 8 positions matching TRBD2. Germline assignment: CDR1 SQVTM and CDR2 ANQGSEA. The J segment lost 0 bases and the V segment lost 6 bases, leaving 6 bases of the junction unmatched. There are 15 residues in the CDR3.

This clone appeared once. The chain couples TRBV30 to TRBJ2-7; tentatively, D is TRBD2 (5 bases). The germline V gene has CDR1 GTSNPN and CDR2 SVGIG (reference sequence). This CDR3 comprises 12 residues. Trimming shortened V by 1 base and J by 7 bases, and 11 bases separated the two germline ends. CDR3 amino acids: CAWSGERREQYF. The CDR3 DNA follows: TGTGCCTGGAGTGGGGAGAGGCGGGAGCAGTACTTC.

The V gene is TRBV11-3, the J gene TRBJ2-2, with D possibly called TRBD1 or TRBD2 (5 bases each). V lost 3 bases to trimming and J lost 0 bases, with 8 bases between them. The CDR3 runs to 15 residues. Per the germline V gene, CDR1 is SGHNT and CDR2 is YENEEA. The CDR3 coding sequence is TGTGCCAGCAGCTTGAGGGGTACGAACACCGGGGAGCTGTTTTTT. Its protein product is CASSLRGTNTGELFF.

This clone was recorded only once. Mismatch with germline at one junction end may stem from a read error. This chain connects TRBV6-5 to TRBJ1-4; 9 bases are a match to TRBD1. The length of the CDR3 is 15 residues. Germline V gene data show CDR1 as MNHEY and CDR2 as SVGAGI. The CDR3 region is CASSPPGTGNGKLFF. The CDR3 DNA reads as TGTGCCAGCAGTCCCCCCGGGACAGGGAATGGAAAACTGTTTTTT.

The chain uses TRBV29-1 and TRBJ1-4, with a possible D match to TRBD1 (5 bases). CDR1 and CDR2 from the germline V gene are SQVTM and ANQGSEA. V was shortened by 1 base and J by 6 bases, with 12 bases between the two germline ends. The CDR3 loop spans 14 amino acids. The DNA of the CDR3 is TGCAGCGTTGAAGGTGGGGACGGAGATGAAAAACTGTTTTTT. Protein product: CSVEGGDGDEKLFF.

The rearrangement uses TRBV28 and TRBJ1-3; the match to TRBD1 covers 7 bases. The CDR3 loop spans 16 amino acids. Trimming took 3 bases from V and 7 from J; bases not matched to a gene: 12. Germline V CDR1 and CDR2: MDHEN, SYDVKM. The chain's CDR3 is CASSLTGWIRANTIYF. CDR3 DNA sequence: TGTGCCAGCAGTTTGACAGGGTGGATTCGTGCGAACACCATATATTTT.

The CDR3 sequence: CASSRSNEQFF. CDR3 sequence (DNA): TGTGCCAGTTCCAGGTCCAATGAGCAGTTCTTC. The chain couples TRBV18 to TRBJ2-1; D unresolved. Germline CDR1 KGHSH, CDR2 LQKENI. The CDR3 consists of 11 residues. Trimming removed 9 bases from V and 6 bases from J, with 9 bases in between.

The gene calls are TRBV10-3 and TRBJ1-5; D uncertain. This CDR3 spans 13 amino acids. V lost 7 bases, J lost 5 bases, and 12 bases lay in between. Germline values: CDR1 ENHRY, CDR2 SYGVKD. The CDR3 bases are TGTGCCATCACCGGTACTATCGATCAGCCCCAGCATTTT. This translates into CAITGTIDQPQHF.

The chain carries TRBV19 and TRBJ2-5, with a weak D call TRBD2 (7 bases). The length of the CDR3 is 15 residues. Germline V CDR1 and CDR2: LNHDA, SQIVND (reference sequence). Trimming took 5 bases from V and 1 from J, leaving 14 bases between them. DNA of the CDR3: TGTGCCAGTAGTCTAGGGGGGGACTTCCAAGAGACCCAGTACTTC. It yields the protein CASSLGGDFQETQYF.

The chain has TRBV6-5 and TRBJ1-1; 12 bases match TRBD1. With V trimmed by 5 bases and J by 6 bases, 7 bases remained unmatched. CDR1 is MNHEY and CDR2 is SVGAGI in the germline V gene. The CDR3 is made up of 15 amino acids. The CDR3 sequence is CASSRDRGRLAEAFF. In DNA form, the CDR3 reads TGTGCCAGCAGTCGGGACAGGGGGCGATTAGCTGAAGCTTTCTTT.

This clone was observed a few times. The rearrangement joins TRBV6-1 to TRBJ1-5; D remains unclear. Trimming took 3 bases from V and 4 from J, leaving 13 bases between them. This CDR3 contains 15 residues. CDR1 and CDR2 from the germline V gene are MNHNS and SASEGT. The DNA of the CDR3 is TGTGCCAGCAGTGACTTTCGAGCAACAAATCAGCCCCAGCATTTT. It codes for CASSDFRATNQPQHF.

V usage is TRBV29-1 and J usage is TRBJ2-3; D gene unclear. The germline V gene has CDR1 SQVTM and CDR2 ANQGSEA. The CDR3 is 15 residues long. Trimming removed 1 base at V and 4 bases at J, with 15 bases between. CDR3: CSVEANHQSPDTQYF. The CDR3 region has the DNA TGCAGCGTTGAAGCCAACCACCAGAGCCCAGATACGCAGTATTTT.

The rearrangement joins TRBV7-2 to TRBJ1-2; D gene unclear. Germline lookup yields CDR1 SGHTA and CDR2 FQGNSA. The CDR3 has 15 residues. V was clipped by 4 bases and J by 2 bases, with 14 bases between them. The CDR3 coding sequence is TGTGCCAGCAGCTCCCAAGGTGCATTCAACTATGGCTACACCTTC. Translating it yields CASSSQGAFNYGYTF.

The chain carries TRBV5-1 and TRBJ2-1; D gene ambiguous. V lost 0 bases and J lost 7, with 8 bases in between. The CDR3 is 13 amino acids. CDR1 is SGHRS and CDR2 is YFSETQ in the germline V gene. In nucleotides, the CDR3 is TGCGCCAGCAGCTTGGTTAGTGGGAATGAGCAGTTCTTC. Protein product: CASSLVSGNEQFF.

The genes are TRBV11-2 and TRBJ2-7; 9 bases are shared with TRBD1. V dropped 7 bases and J dropped 0; count of bases not matched to a gene: 7. The germline V gene has CDR1 SGHAT and CDR2 FQNNGV. The CDR3 contains 15 residues. Written as DNA, the CDR3 is TGTGCCAGCACCGTCGGGACAGGGAGCTCCTACGAGCAGTACTTC. This translates into CASTVGTGSSYEQYF.

The J gene is TRBJ2-6, the V gene TRBV30, with unresolved D. Trimming took off 7 bases at V and 1 base at J, with 8 bases between the two ends. Germline V gene data show CDR1 as GTSNPN and CDR2 as SVGIG (reference sequence). CDR3 size: 13 residues. CDR3 bases: TGTGCCTCGAGGCCTTCTGGGGCCAACGTCCTGACTTTC. It is translated as CASRPSGANVLTF.